The rows below give T cell receptor beta chains drawn from one sample of a study of blood T cell repertoires in COVID-19. Clones were read by immunoSEQ multiplex PCR, and TCRdb kept only the in-frame ones, dropping some. The sample holds about 350,000 clones, about 90% seen once. Sequenced sample: PBMCs or T cells enriched from blood (not recorded which). These receptors were taken from a woman under 40 who had recovered from COVID-19. Each CDR3 is given with its conserved first and last residue. A D gene is named only where the DNA matches it firmly. Clone size is stated in some rows and not others, as once, few, many or a class when expanded.

clone size	D gene	V gene	J gene	CDR3 DNA	CDR3 protein
NA	NA	TRBV7-9	TRBJ1-2	TGTGCCAGCAGCTTCTCGGACAGATATGGCTACACCTTC	CASSFSDRYGYTF
once	NA	TRBV30	TRBJ1-6	TGTGCCTGGAGTGTACGACGCAGGGATAATTCACCCCTCCACTTT	CAWSVRRRDNSPLHF
once	TRBD1	TRBV10-3	TRBJ2-3	TGTGCCATCAGTGACACGGGGACAGGGGCAGATACGCAGTATTTT	CAISDTGTGADTQYF
NA	NA	TRBV19	TRBJ2-1	TGTGCCAGTAAGTTCGGACAAACATACAATGAGCAGTTCTTC	CASKFGQTYNEQFF
once	TRBD1	TRBV28	TRBJ1-1	TGTGCCAGCATCCGCTCCCTGGCAGGGGGGTTTTACACTGAAGCTTTCTTT	CASIRSLAGGFYTEAFF
NA	TRBD2	TRBV9	TRBJ2-5	TGTGCCAGCAGCGTAGGTACTAGCGGGAACTGGTTGGAGACCCAGTACTTC	CASSVGTSGNWLETQYF
NA	TRBD1	TRBV5-6	TRBJ1-4	TGTGCCAGCAGCTTGGTAGGGACAGTTAATGAAAAACTGTTTTTT	CASSLVGTVNEKLFF
NA	NA	TRBV7-2	TRBJ2-1	TGTGCCAGCAGCTTATACGAACAGTTAAAATCGGTGCGTTACAATGAGCAGTTCTTC	CASSLYEQLKSVRYNEQFF
NA	NA	TRBV9	TRBJ2-2	TGTGCCAGCAGCCCCCGGTATGGGGGGGCTATCGGGGAGCTGTTTTTT	CASSPRYGGAIGELFF
NA	TRBD1	TRBV19	TRBJ1-5	TGTGCCAGCAACACGAACACGGGGACAGGGGACAATCAGCCCCAGCATTTT	CASNTNTGTGDNQPQHF
NA	NA	TRBV30	TRBJ1-2	TGTGCCTGGAGTGTAGACAGGAGCTATGGCTACACCTTC	CAWSVDRSYGYTF
NA	TRBD1	TRBV27	TRBJ1-5	TGTGCCAGCAGTCAGCAGGGGGCGCTCAGACAGCCCCAGCATTTT	CASSQQGALRQPQHF
NA	NA	TRBV28	TRBJ1-2	TGTGCCAGCCACAGGGAAGTGGGTGGCTACACCTTC	CASHREVGGYTF
NA	TRBD2	TRBV7-6	TRBJ2-3	TGTGCCAGCACCTGGGGACTAGCGGGGGGGCCTAACACAGATACGCAGTATTTT	CASTWGLAGGPNTDTQYF
NA	NA	TRBV5-1	TRBJ2-2	TGCGCCAGCAGCTTGGCTCCCGCCGGCACCGGGGAGCTGTTTTTT	CASSLAPAGTGELFF
few	NA	TRBV4-1	TRBJ1-2	TGCGCCAGCAGCCAAGGGGCAGGGGAATATGGCTACACCTTC	CASSQGAGEYGYTF
NA	NA	TRBV5-4	TRBJ1-1	TGTGCCAGCAGCTTGGACAGCCTATCAAACACTGAAGCTTTCTTT	CASSLDSLSNTEAFF
NA	NA	TRBV9	TRBJ2-5	TGTGCCAGCAGCTACCAGCCGTTTCCTAGTCAAGAGACCCAGTACTTC	CASSYQPFPSQETQYF
NA	NA	TRBV13	TRBJ1-1	TGTGCCAGCAGCTTACCAGTCATTAACACTGAAGCTTTCTTT	CASSLPVINTEAFF
NA	NA	TRBV28	TRBJ1-5	TGTGCCAGCAGTTTATTAAAAAGGGGTGGAAATCAGCCCCAGCATTTT	CASSLLKRGGNQPQHF
NA	TRBD2	TRBV11-3	TRBJ2-3	TGTGCCAGCAGCCCGACTAGCGGGGGGGCCCGCACAGATACGCAGTATTTT	CASSPTSGGARTDTQYF
NA	NA	TRBV11-2	TRBJ1-6	TGTGCCAGCAGCTTAGGTGGCAGGCCGAGCTCCTATAATTCACCCCTCCACTTT	CASSLGGRPSSYNSPLHF
NA	NA	TRBV15	TRBJ1-4	TGTGCCACCAGCAGAGACAGAGGAACTAATGAAAAACTGTTTTTT	CATSRDRGTNEKLFF
once	NA	TRBV5-1	TRBJ1-1	TGCGCCAGCAACCCTGACACACAGGGTGAAGCTTTCTTT	CASNPDTQGEAFF
NA	NA	TRBV3-1/TRBV3-2	TRBJ2-1	TGTGCCAGCAGCCAAGGCTTCGGCGGGAATGAGCAGTTCTTC	CASSQGFGGNEQFF
few	NA	TRBV7-9	TRBJ1-5	TGTGCCAGCGGAGACGATCAGCCCCAGCATTTT	CASGDDQPQHF
NA	NA	TRBV14	TRBJ2-1	TGTGCCAGCAGCCTAAAAATACAGGGCGATGAGCAGTTCTTC	CASSLKIQGDEQFF
NA	TRBD2	TRBV24-1	TRBJ2-1	TGTGCCACCAGTGAATCAGCGGGGGGCAATAGTGAGCAGTTCTTC	CATSESAGGNSEQFF
NA	NA	TRBV18	TRBJ1-6	TGTGCCAGCTCACCGGGACTCACCAATTCACCCCTCCACTTT	CASSPGLTNSPLHF
NA	TRBD1	TRBV11-2	TRBJ1-3	TGTGCCAGCAGCCTGGGGACAGGGAGGGACACCATATATTTT	CASSLGTGRDTIYF
NA	NA	TRBV30	TRBJ1-4	TGTGCCTGGAGTGTACAGGAGGAAAAACTGTTTTTT	CAWSVQEEKLFF
NA	NA	TRBV2	TRBJ2-2	TGTGCCAGCAGAGCTAGAGGGAACACCGGGGAGCTGTTTTTT	CASRARGNTGELFF
NA	NA	TRBV29-1	TRBJ1-1	TGCAGCGCCCGGGACACTGAAGCTTTCTTT	CSARDTEAFF
NA	NA	TRBV30	TRBJ1-1	TGTGCCTGGAGGGACAACCGGAACACTGAAGCTTTCTTT	CAWRDNRNTEAFF
NA	TRBD1	TRBV7-9	TRBJ2-7	TGTGCCAGCAGCTCAAAGGGACAGGGGGACTACGAGCAGTACTTC	CASSSKGQGDYEQYF
NA	NA	TRBV27	TRBJ1-5	TGTGCCAGCAGTTTGAGGGGCAATCAGCCCCAGCATTTT	CASSLRGNQPQHF
NA	TRBD2	TRBV7-8	TRBJ2-5	TGTGCCAGCAGCTTAGGTCGGGGGGAAAAAGAGACCCAGTACTTC	CASSLGRGEKETQYF
NA	TRBD2	TRBV11-3	TRBJ2-1	TGTGCCAGCAGCTTCGGGACCCTAGCGGGGGGTCATGATGAGCAGTTCTTC	CASSFGTLAGGHDEQFF
NA	NA	TRBV12-3/TRBV12-4	TRBJ2-3	TGTGCCAGCAGTTTTGAGTTTGAAAACCCATGGTATTTT	CASSFEFENPWYF
few	NA	TRBV12-3/TRBV12-4	TRBJ1-2	TGTGCCAGCAGTTTGTTGGGGGCGGCTGGCTACACCTTC	CASSLLGAAGYTF
NA	TRBD2	TRBV3-1/TRBV3-2	TRBJ2-4	TGTGCCAGCAGCCCCAGCCTAGCGGGGTACATTCAGTACTTC	CASSPSLAGYIQYF
NA	NA	TRBV10-3	TRBJ1-1	TGTGCCACCCAGGGGAGAGAGAGTGAAGCTTTCTTT	CATQGRESEAFF
NA	TRBD2	TRBV27	TRBJ2-3	TGTGCCAGCAGTTTATCTGGGCTAGCGGGGCTCTATCCAGATACGCAGTATTTT	CASSLSGLAGLYPDTQYF
few	TRBD1	TRBV5-6	TRBJ1-1	TGTGCCAGCAGCGAAACAGGGGACAGGGGATTATCTGAAGCTTTCTTT	CASSETGDRGLSEAFF
NA	NA	TRBV5-6	TRBJ2-5	TGTGCCAGCAGCTTCTTCGACAGGTACGAAGAGACCCAGTACTTC	CASSFFDRYEETQYF
NA	TRBD1	TRBV10-2	TRBJ1-5	TGCGCCAGCAGTGAGTCTTCGGACAGGGCCTACTATAGCAATCAGCCCCAGCATTTT	CASSESSDRAYYSNQPQHF
NA	NA	TRBV20-1	TRBJ2-7	TGCAGTGCGCCCGACAGCTACGAGCAGTACTTC	CSAPDSYEQYF
NA	TRBD2	TRBV11-3	TRBJ2-1	TGTGCCAGCAGCTTAGAAGGGGCTAGCGGGGGGGAGCAGTTCTTC	CASSLEGASGGEQFF
NA	TRBD2	TRBV6-2/TRBV6-3	TRBJ2-5	TGTGCCAGCAGTTACTCAGGCGGATGGGAGGGGACCCAGTACTTC	CASSYSGGWEGTQYF
NA	TRBD1	TRBV3-1/TRBV3-2	TRBJ1-6	TGTGCCAGCAGCCAAGATGCGACAGGGGCAGAGAATTCACCCCTCCACTTT	CASSQDATGAENSPLHF